The 8 T cell receptor beta chains reported below all come from one sample, sequenced in a study of blood T cell repertoires in COVID-19. Some clones are missing from TCRdb's copy, which holds only in-frame ones; the method was immunoSEQ multiplex PCR. The sample records under 200,000 clones, 60% to 85% being singletons. The sequencing sample was made of peripheral blood. The source is a man in his 70s with acute or convalescent COVID-19.

The sample holds one count of this clone. The rearrangement links TRBV2 to TRBJ2-5; 13 nucleotides agree with TRBD2. This CDR3 has 16 residues. With 6 bases clipped from V and 5 bases from J, the junction kept 9 bases outside the gene matches. Germline values: CDR1 SNHLY, CDR2 FYNNEI. CDR3 nucleotides: TGTGCCAGCAGCCTAGGACTAGCGGGAGCAAGGGAGACCCAGTACTTC. Protein product: CASSLGLAGARETQYF.

The chain employs TRBV9 and TRBJ2-5; 10 bases are shared with TRBD1. Germline V gene sequence: CDR1 SGDLS, CDR2 YYNGEE. V lost 0 bases, J lost 5 bases, and 4 bases stayed unmatched. The CDR3 covers 15 residues. CDR3 sequence (DNA): TGTGCCAGCAGCGTAGCTACGGGACAGGGGGAGACCCAGTACTTC. Its translation is CASSVATGQGETQYF.

The CDR3 nucleotides are TGTGCCAGCAGCCCGGGAGACCAAGAGACCCAGTACTTC. Translating it yields CASSPGDQETQYF. The chain combines TRBV5-6 with TRBJ2-5; D possibly corresponds to TRBD2 (6 bases). V lost 4 bases and J 0 bases, leaving 7 bases between the germline ends. Germline-derived CDR1 and CDR2 are SGHDT and YYEEEE. The CDR3 consists of 13 residues.

The gene calls are TRBV5-1 and TRBJ2-1, with TRBD2 matching over 13 bases. Germline V gene data show CDR1 as SGHRS and CDR2 as YFSETQ. The CDR3 is made up of 15 amino acids. The V segment lost 3 bases and the J segment 8 bases; nucleotides outside the gene matches: 5. CDR3 region: CASSYTSGGAHEQFF. The CDR3 bases are TGCGCCAGCAGCTACACTAGCGGGGGGGCCCATGAGCAGTTCTTC.

This clone was observed a single time. V gene TRBV11-3 combines with J gene TRBJ2-2; 10 nucleotides match TRBD1. The CDR3 extends over 16 amino acids. The germline V gene encodes CDR1 SGHNT and CDR2 YENEEA. The trim removed 5 bases at V and 4 bases at J, leaving 7 bases unmatched. CDR3 loop: CASSASGTGVTGELFF. CDR3 nucleotide sequence: TGTGCCAGCAGCGCCTCCGGGACAGGGGTCACCGGGGAGCTGTTTTTT.

The chain links TRBV5-1 to TRBJ2-1, with TRBD2 matching over 9 bases. V lost 4 bases, J lost 5 bases, and 10 bases stayed unmatched. The CDR3 is made up of 16 amino acids. Germline V gene sequence: CDR1 SGHRS, CDR2 YFSETQ. The CDR3 coding sequence is TGCGCCAGCAGCCGACTAGCGGCTAATAAAAACAATGAGCAGTTCTTC. This gives the protein CASSRLAANKNNEQFF. Complete variable domain (other parts from reference TRBV5-1 and TRBJ2-1): KAGVTQTPRYLIKTRGQQVTLSCSPISGHRSVSWYQQTPGQGLQFLFEYFSETQRNKGNFPGRFSGRQFSNSRSEMNVSTLELGDSALYLCASSRLAANKNNEQFFGPGTRLTVL.

In its sample, this clone was seen once. The V and J genes are TRBV2 and TRBJ1-5, with 8 bases matching TRBD1. Trimming took 3 bases from V and 4 from J; bases not matched to a gene: 5. The CDR3 has 15 amino acids. Germline V CDR1 and CDR2: SNHLY, FYNNEI. The CDR3 DNA reads TGTGCCAGCAGTGATAGCCAGGGGGCTAATCAGCCCCAGCATTTT. Translating it yields CASSDSQGANQPQHF.

The chain joins TRBV4-3 to TRBJ1-2, with a tentative D call TRBD1 (5 bases). The ends were cut back, 0 bases at V and 8 bases at J, with 19 bases in the middle. Germline loops: CDR1 LGHNA, CDR2 YSLEER. This CDR3 has 16 residues. CDR3 protein: CASSQDGGGTPWGYTF. For the CDR3, the DNA is TGCGCCAGCAGCCAAGATGGCGGGGGGACCCCTTGGGGCTACACCTTC.